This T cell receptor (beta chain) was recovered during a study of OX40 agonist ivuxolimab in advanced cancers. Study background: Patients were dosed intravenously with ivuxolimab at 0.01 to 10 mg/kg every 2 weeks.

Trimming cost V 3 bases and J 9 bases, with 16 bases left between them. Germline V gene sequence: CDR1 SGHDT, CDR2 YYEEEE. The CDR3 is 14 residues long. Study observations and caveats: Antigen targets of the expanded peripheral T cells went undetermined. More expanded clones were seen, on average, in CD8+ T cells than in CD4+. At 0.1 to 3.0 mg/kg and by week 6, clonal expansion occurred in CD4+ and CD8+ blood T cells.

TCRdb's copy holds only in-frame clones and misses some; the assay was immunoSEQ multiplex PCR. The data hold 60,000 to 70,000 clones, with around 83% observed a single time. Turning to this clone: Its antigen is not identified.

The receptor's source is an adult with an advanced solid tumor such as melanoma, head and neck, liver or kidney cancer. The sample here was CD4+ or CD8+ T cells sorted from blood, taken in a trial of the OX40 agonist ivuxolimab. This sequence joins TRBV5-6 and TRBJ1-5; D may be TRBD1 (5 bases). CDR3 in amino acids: CASSSRTGQGPQHF. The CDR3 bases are TGTGCCAGCAGCTCACGGACGGGCCAGGGGCCCCAGCATTTT.